This entry concerns a single T cell receptor beta chain. Its antigen is unknown. These data come from a study of cytomegalovirus exposure and HLA in healthy donors. Study in general: Earlier, roughly 120 million unique TCR beta sequences were recovered from about 200 million T cells by an analysis. Broader study findings: Among TCR sequences, most were rare, though some public TCRs appeared in many donors.

Trimming removed 0 bases from V and 9 bases from J; junction bases left unmatched: 11. Germline assignment: CDR1 SGDLS and CDR2 YYNGEE. The CDR3 length is 16 residues. In the PCR, 60 Vbeta and 13 Jbeta primers were used. Using immunoSEQ multiplex PCR, the repertoire was profiled, and TCRdb retains in-frame clones only, with some absent. In the table there are 30,000 to 45,000 clones, 80% to 90% of which are singletons. The sequence was obtained from a woman in her thirties or forties in good health and CMV-seropositive. The sample comprised PBMCs. V and J are TRBV9 and TRBJ2-1, with 8 bases fitting TRBD2. This chain's CDR3 is CASSVEGTRPMSEQFF. CDR3 DNA sequence: TGTGCCAGCAGCGTAGAGGGGACTAGGCCCATGAGTGAGCAGTTCTTC. The whole variable domain, filled in from reference TRBV9 and TRBJ2-1, reads DSGVTQTPKHLITATGQRVTLRCSPRSGDLSVYWYQQSLDQGLQFLIQYYNGEERAKGNILERFSAQQFPDLHSELNLSSLELGDSALYFCASSVEGTRPMSEQFFGPGTRLTVL.